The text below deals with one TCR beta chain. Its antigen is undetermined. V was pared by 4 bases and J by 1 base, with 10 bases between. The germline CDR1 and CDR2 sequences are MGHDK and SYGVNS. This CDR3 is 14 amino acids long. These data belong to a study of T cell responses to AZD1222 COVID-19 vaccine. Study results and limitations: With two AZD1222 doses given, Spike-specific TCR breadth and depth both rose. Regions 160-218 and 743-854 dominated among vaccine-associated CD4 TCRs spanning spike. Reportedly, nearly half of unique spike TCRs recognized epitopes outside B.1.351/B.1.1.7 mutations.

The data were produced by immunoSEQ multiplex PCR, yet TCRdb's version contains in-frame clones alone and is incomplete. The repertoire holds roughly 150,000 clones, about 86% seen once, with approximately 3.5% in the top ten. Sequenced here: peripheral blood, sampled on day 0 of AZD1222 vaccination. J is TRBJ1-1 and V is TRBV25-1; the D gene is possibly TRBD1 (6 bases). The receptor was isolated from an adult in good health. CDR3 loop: CASSAYRENTEAFF. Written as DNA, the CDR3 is TGTGCCAGCAGTGCCTACAGGGAGAACACTGAAGCTTTCTTT.